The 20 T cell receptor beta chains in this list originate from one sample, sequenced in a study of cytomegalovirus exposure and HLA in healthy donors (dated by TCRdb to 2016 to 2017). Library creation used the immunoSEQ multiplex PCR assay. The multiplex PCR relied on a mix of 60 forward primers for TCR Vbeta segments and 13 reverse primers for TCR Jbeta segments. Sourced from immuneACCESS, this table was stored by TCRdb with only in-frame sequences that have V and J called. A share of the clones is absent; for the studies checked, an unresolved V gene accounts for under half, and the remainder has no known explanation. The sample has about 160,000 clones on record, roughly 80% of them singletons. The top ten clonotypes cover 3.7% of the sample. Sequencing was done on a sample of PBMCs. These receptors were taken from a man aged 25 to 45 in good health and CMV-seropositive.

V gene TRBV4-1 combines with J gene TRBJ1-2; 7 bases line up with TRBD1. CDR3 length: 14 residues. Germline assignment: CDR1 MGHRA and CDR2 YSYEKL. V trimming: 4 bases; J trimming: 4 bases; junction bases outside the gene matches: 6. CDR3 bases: TGCGCCAGCAGCCCCATGGGACAGCTCTATGGCTACACCTTC. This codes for CASSPMGQLYGYTF.

The CDR3 coding sequence is TGCGCCAGCCTTCGGGCGGGGGTGGGCACAGATACGCAGTATTTT. This encodes CASLRAGVGTDTQYF. The chain uses TRBV5-1 and TRBJ2-3; 7 nucleotides align to TRBD2. CDR3 length equals 15 residues. In germline, CDR1 is SGHRS, CDR2 YFSETQ. V shed 7 bases, J shed 1 base, and the junction held 9 bases outside the gene matches.

CDR3 in DNA: TGTGCCAGCAGCTTGCGGGGTGGCTACACCTTC. It is translated as CASSLRGGYTF. V is TRBV5-6 and J is TRBJ1-2, with D unclear. The CDR3 covers 11 residues. Germline V gene lookup returns CDR1 SGHDT and CDR2 YYEEEE. Trimming left V 1 base short and J 7 bases short, with 5 bases between. Looking up the rest from reference TRBV5-6 and TRBJ1-2 gives the full variable domain: DAGVTQSPTHLIKTRGQQVTLRCSPKSGHDTVSWYQQALGQGPQFIFQYYEEEERQRGNFPDRFSGHQFPNYSSELNVNALLLGDSALYLCASSLRGGYTFGSGTRLTVV.

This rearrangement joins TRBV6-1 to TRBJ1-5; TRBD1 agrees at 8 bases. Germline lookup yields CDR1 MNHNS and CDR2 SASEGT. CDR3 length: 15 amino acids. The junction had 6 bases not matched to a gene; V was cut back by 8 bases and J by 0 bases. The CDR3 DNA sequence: TGTGCCAGCCAGACGGGACAGGCTAGCAATCAGCCCCAGCATTTT. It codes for CASQTGQASNQPQHF.

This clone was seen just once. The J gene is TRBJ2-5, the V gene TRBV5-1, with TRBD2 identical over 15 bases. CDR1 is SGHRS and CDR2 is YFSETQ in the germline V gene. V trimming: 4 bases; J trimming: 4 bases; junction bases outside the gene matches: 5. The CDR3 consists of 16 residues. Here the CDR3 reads CASSPGLAGGLETQYF. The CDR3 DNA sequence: TGCGCCAGCAGCCCAGGACTAGCGGGGGGGCTAGAGACCCAGTACTTC.

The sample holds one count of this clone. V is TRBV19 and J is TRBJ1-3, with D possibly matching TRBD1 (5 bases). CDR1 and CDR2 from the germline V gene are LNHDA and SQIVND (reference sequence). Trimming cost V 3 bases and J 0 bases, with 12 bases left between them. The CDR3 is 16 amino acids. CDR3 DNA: TGTGCCAGTAGTATGGGGCAGGGATTCTCTGGAAACACCATATATTTT. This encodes CASSMGQGFSGNTIYF. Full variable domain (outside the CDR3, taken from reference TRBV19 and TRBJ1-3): DGGITQSPKYLFRKEGQNVTLSCEQNLNHDAMYWYRQDPGQGLRLIYYSQIVNDFQKGDIAEGYSVSREKKESFPLTVTSAQKNPTAFYLCASSMGQGFSGNTIYFGEGSWLTVV.

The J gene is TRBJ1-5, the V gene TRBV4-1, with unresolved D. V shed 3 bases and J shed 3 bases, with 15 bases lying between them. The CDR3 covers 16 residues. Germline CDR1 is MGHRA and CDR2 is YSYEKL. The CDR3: CASSHPPGRNNQPQHF. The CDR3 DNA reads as TGCGCCAGCAGCCACCCCCCCGGCAGGAACAATCAGCCCCAGCATTTT.

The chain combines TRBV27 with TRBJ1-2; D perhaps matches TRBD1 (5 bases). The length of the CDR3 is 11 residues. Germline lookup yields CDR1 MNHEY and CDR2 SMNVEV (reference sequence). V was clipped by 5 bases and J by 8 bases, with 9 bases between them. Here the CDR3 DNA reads TGTGCCAGCAGTCAGGGATCGGGCTACACCTTC. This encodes CASSQGSGYTF.

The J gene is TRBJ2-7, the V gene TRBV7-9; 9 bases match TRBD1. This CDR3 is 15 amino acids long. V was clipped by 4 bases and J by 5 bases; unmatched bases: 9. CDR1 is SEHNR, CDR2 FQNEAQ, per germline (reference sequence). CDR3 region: CASSSLGQGIDEQYF. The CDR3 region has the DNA TGTGCCAGCAGCTCCTTAGGACAGGGGATCGACGAGCAGTACTTC.

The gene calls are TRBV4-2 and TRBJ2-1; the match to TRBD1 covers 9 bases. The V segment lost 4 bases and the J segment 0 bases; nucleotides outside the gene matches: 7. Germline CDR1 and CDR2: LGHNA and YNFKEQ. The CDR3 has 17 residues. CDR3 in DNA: TGTGCCAGCAGCCGACAGGGGGGGGCTACCTCCTACAATGAGCAGTTCTTC. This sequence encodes CASSRQGGATSYNEQFF.

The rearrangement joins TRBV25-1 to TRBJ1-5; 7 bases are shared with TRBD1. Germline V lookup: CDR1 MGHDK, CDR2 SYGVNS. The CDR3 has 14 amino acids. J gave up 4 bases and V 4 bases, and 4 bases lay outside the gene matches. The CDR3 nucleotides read TGTGCCAGCAGTGGACAGGGATTAAATCAGCCCCAGCATTTT. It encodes CASSGQGLNQPQHF. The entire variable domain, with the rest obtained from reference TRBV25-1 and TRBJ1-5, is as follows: EADIYQTPRYLVIGTGKKITLECSQTMGHDKMYWYQQDPGMELHLIHYSYGVNSTEKGDLSSESTVSRIRTEHFPLTLESARPSHTSQYLCASSGQGLNQPQHFGDGTRLSIL.

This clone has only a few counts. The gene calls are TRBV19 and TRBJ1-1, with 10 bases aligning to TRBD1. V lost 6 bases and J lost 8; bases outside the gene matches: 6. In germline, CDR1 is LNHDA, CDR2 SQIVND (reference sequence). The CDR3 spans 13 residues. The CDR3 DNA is TGTGCCAGTAGAAGACAGGGGGCGAAGGAAGCTTTCTTT. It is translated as CASRRQGAKEAFF.

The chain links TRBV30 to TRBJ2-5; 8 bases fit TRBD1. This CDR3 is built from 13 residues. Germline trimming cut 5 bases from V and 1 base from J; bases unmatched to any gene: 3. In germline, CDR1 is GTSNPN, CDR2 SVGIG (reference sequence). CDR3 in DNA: TGTGCCTGGGGTGGACAGGGCCAAGAGACCCAGTACTTC. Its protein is CAWGGQGQETQYF. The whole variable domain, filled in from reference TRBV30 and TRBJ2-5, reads SQTIHQWPATLVQPVGSPLSLECTVEGTSNPNLYWYRQAAGRGLQLLFYSVGIGQISSEVPQNLSASRPQDRQFILSSKKLLLSDSGFYLCAWGGQGQETQYFGPGTRLLVL.

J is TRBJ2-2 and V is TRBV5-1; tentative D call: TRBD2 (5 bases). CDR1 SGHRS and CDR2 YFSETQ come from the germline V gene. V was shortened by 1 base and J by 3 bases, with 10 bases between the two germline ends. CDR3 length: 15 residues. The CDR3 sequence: CASSLPGIDTGELFF. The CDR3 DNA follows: TGCGCCAGCAGCTTGCCCGGGATCGACACCGGGGAGCTGTTTTTT.

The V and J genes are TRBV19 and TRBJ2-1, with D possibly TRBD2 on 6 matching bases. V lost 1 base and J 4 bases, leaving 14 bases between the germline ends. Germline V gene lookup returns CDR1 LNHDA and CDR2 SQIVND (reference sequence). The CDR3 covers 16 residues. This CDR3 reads CASSIVFPSEYNEQFF. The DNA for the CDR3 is TGTGCCAGTAGTATAGTGTTCCCTAGCGAGTACAATGAGCAGTTCTTC.

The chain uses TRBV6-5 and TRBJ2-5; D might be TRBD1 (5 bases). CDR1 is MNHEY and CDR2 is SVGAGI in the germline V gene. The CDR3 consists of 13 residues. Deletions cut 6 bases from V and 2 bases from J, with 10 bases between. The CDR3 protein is CASRPPGQETQYF. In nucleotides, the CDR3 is TGTGCCAGCAGACCCCCAGGGCAAGAGACCCAGTACTTC.

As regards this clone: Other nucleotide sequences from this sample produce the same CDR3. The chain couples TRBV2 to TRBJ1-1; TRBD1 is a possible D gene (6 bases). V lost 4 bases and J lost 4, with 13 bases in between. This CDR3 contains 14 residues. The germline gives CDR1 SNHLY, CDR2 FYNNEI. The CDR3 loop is CASSVIQGTTEAFF. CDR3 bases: TGTGCCAGCAGTGTTATACAGGGCACCACTGAAGCTTTCTTT.

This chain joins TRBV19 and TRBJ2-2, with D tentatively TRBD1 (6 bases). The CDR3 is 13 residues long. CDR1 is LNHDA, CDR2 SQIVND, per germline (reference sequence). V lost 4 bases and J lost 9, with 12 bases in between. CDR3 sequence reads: CASSNQGHWELFF. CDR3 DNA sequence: TGTGCCAGTAGTAACCAGGGACACTGGGAGCTGTTTTTT.

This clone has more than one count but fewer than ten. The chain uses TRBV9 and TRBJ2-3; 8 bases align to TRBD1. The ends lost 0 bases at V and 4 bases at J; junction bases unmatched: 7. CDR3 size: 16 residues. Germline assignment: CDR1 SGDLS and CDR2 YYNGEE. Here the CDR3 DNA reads TGTGCCAGCAGCGTAGTAGGTGGACAGGGAGCAGATACGCAGTATTTT. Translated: CASSVVGGQGADTQYF.

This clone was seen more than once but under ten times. CDR3 sequence (DNA): TGTGCCATAAAGCTAGCGGGTTCCTACAATGAGCAGTTCTTC. Protein product: CAIKLAGSYNEQFF. The chain employs TRBV10-3 and TRBJ2-1; 8 bases are a match to TRBD2. The germline gives CDR1 ENHRY, CDR2 SYGVKD. Trimming took 9 bases from V and 1 from J; bases not matched to a gene: 5. The CDR3 length is 14 residues.